This is a list of T cell receptor beta chains from one sample in a study of blood T cell repertoires in COVID-19. Sequenced by immunoSEQ multiplex PCR; TCRdb stores in-frame clones only, minus some. Of 300,000 to 350,000 clones detected, roughly nine tenths appear once; the ten largest clones hold approximately 4.1%. Specimen: peripheral blood. The receptors originated from a woman aged 60-70 years with COVID-19, enrolled during active disease. Both conserved end residues are trimmed from each CDR3.

TRBJ1-1 | TRBV6-5 | ASSYVRVQGHTEAF
TRBJ1-2 | TRBV9 | ASSPRTGDYGYT
TRBJ1-1 | TRBV5-1 | ASSFDTVGTEAF
TRBJ1-2 | TRBV4-1 | ASSQLGQGDYGYT
TRBJ1-5 | TRBV5-8 | ASSLGQRSNQPQH
TRBJ1-2 | TRBV5-4 | ASSQTGTNYGYT
TRBJ2-5 | TRBV28 | ASSLGPIQETQY
TRBJ2-1 | TRBV7-9 | ASSSREGAYNEQF
TRBJ2-5 | TRBV28 | ASSLRAGGPETQY
TRBJ1-1 | TRBV2 | ASSEGGINTEAF
TRBJ1-1 | TRBV12-3/TRBV12-4 | ASSFRAGPEAF
TRBJ1-2 | TRBV11-2 | ASSFRTYNYGYT
TRBJ1-5 | TRBV6-5 | ASDTVGNQPQH
TRBJ1-2 | TRBV4-1 | ASSLIHRVGYGYT
TRBJ2-1 | TRBV7-7 | ASSPLTGATNEQF
TRBJ2-5 | TRBV6-6 | ASRAAVETQY
TRBJ2-2 | TRBV28 | ASSFQQGGTGELF
TRBJ1-1 | TRBV12-3/TRBV12-4 | ASSLAPGEAF
TRBJ2-7 | TRBV18 | ASSPPGQGAYEQY
TRBJ1-3 | TRBV2 | ASSWGQGGTGNTIY
TRBJ2-5 | TRBV27 | ASRERMVETQY
TRBJ1-2 | TRBV3-1/TRBV3-2 | ASSQVLSANYGYT
TRBJ1-6 | TRBV6-6 | ASSRQGTSYNSPLH
TRBJ2-7 | TRBV6-6 | ASSYTGTVSYEQY
TRBJ1-3 | TRBV5-1 | ASSLPGTGSGNTIY
TRBJ2-5 | TRBV6-1 | ASSEAGQTQETQY
TRBJ1-4 | TRBV29-1 | SVSNRDRGIEKLF
TRBJ2-2 | TRBV2 | ASNTDYRGHTGELF
TRBJ1-3 | TRBV5-6 | ASSRGELRGSGNTIY
TRBJ2-5 | TRBV28 | ASSPPNGETQY
TRBJ1-5 | TRBV6-5 | ASSLQGAQPQH